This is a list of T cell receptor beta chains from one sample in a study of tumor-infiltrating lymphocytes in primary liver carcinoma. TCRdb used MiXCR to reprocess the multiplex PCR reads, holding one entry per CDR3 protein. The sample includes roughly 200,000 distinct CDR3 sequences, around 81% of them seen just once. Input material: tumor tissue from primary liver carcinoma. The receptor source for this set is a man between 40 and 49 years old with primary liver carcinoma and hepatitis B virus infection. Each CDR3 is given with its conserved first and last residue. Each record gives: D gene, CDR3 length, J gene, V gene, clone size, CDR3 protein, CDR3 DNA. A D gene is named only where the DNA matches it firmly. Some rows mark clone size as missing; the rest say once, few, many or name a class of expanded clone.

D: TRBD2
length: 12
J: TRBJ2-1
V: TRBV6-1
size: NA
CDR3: CASSVRGAEQLF
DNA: TGTGCCAGCAGTGTGCGGGGGGCCGAGCAGTTATTC

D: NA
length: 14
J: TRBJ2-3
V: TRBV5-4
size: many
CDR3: CASSRTSSTDTQYF
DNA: TGTGCCAGCAGCCGGACGTCTAGCACAGATACGCAGTATTTT

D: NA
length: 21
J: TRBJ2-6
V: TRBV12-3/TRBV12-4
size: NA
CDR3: CASGRIRLVPGRASGANVLTF
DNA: TGTGCCAGCGGTCGGATTCGATTAGTCCCCGGTCGGGCATCTGGGGCCAACGTCCTGACTTTC

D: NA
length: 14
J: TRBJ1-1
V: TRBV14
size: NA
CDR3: CASSQDQGPYQALF
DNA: TGTGCCAGCAGCCAAGATCAGGGCCCTTACCAAGCTCTCTTT

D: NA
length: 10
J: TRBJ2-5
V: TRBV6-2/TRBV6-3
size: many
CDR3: CAGGRETQYF
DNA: TGTGCCGGGGGTCGGGAGACCCAGTACTTC

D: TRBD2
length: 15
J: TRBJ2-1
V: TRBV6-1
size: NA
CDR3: CVSRLGTTPISEQFF
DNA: TGTGTCAGCAGGCTAGGGACTACGCCTATCAGTGAGCAGTTCTTC

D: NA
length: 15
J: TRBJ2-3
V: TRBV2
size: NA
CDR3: CVSSAQDYSNQPQYF
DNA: TGTGTCAGCAGTGCCCAGGACTATAGCAATCAGCCCCAGTATTTT

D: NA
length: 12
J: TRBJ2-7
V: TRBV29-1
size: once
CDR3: CSMSPRSYEQYF
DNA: TGCAGCATGTCCCCAAGGAGTTACGAGCAGTACTTC

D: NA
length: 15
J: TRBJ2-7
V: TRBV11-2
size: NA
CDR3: CAGSLRWRGENEQYF
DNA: TGTGCTGGCAGCTTACGATGGAGAGGGGAAAACGAACAGTACTTC

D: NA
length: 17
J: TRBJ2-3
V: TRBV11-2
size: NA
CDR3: CASSLDPGEIITDMQYF
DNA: TGTGCCAGCAGTTTAGATCCGGGGGAGATCATCACAGATATGCAGTATTTT

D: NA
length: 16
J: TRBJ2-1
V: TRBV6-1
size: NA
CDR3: CTSRLNWGGPGDEQFF
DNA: TGTACCAGCAGACTCAATTGGGGGGGGCCCGGGGATGAGCAGTTCTTC

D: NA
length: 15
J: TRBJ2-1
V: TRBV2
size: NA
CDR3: CASSTGTDPLDEQVF
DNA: TGTGCCAGCAGCACCGGGACGGACCCTTTGGATGAGCAGGTCTTC

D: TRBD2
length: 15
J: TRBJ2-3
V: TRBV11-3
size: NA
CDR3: CANSLSGRRTDTQYF
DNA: TGTGCCAACAGCCTTAGCGGGAGGCGGACAGATACACAGTATTTT

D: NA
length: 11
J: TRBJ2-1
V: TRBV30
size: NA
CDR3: CAWSILNEQFF
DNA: TGCGCCTGGAGTATCCTCAATGAGCAGTTCTTC

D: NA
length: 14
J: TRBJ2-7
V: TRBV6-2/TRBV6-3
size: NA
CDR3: CASSYIVGAYEQCF
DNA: TGTGCCAGTAGTTATATCGTGGGAGCCTACGAGCAGTGCTTC

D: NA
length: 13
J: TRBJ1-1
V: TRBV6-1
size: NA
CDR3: CASSDGMNTEAFF
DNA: TGTGCGAGCAGTGATGGTATGAACACTGAAGCTTTCTTT

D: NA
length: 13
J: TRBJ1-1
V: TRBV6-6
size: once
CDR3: CANSRHMNTEASF
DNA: TGTGCCAACAGTCGACACATGAACACTGAAGCTTCCTTT

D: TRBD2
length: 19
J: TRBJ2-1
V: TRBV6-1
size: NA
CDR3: CTSSEASGGLAGIYNVQFF
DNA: TGTACCAGCAGTGAAGCATCAGGGGGGCTAGCGGGAATCTACAATGTGCAGTTCTTC

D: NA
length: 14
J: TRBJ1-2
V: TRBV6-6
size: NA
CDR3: CASTTGHRNYGYTF
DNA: TGTGCCAGCACCACGGGTCATAGGAACTATGGCTACACCTTC

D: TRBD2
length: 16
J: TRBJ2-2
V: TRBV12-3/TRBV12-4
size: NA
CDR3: CDTSMTSGTNIGELFF
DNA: TGTGACACATCCATGACTAGCGGGACGAACATCGGGGAGCTGTTTTTT

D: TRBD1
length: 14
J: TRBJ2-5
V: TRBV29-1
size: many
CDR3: CSVASGTGEETQYF
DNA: TGCAGCGTTGCTTCCGGGACAGGGGAAGAGACCCAGTACTTC

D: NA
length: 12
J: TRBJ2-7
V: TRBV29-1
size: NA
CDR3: CSVGGGTGGQYF
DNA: TGCAGCGTTGGCGGTGGGACCGGCGGGCAGTACTTC

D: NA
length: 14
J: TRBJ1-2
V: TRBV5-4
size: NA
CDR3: CAISSDISSSGYTF
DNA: TGTGCCATCAGTTCGGACATTTCCTCTAGTGGCTACACCTTC

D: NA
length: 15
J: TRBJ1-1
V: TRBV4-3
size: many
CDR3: CASSPGPRENTEAFF
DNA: TGCGCCAGCAGCCCGGGACCCCGAGAGAACACTGAAGCTTTCTTT

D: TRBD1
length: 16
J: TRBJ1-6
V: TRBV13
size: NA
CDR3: CASSSPGDRVDSPLHF
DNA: TGCGCCAGCAGCTCACCCGGGGACAGAGTCGATTCACCCCTCCACTTT

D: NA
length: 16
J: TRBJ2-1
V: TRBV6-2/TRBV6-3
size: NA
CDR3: CAGSPPGLGSYNEQIF
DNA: TGTGCCGGCAGTCCGCCGGGACTGGGCTCCTACAATGAGCAGATCTTC

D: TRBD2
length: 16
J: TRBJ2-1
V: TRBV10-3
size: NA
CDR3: CAISVAGGNSYNEQFF
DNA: TGTGCCATCAGTGTAGCGGGGGGAAACTCCTACAATGAGCAGTTCTTC

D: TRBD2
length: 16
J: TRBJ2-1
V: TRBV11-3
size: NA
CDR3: CASSLGIAGGRSERFF
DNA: TGTGCCAGCAGCTTAGGTATAGCGGGAGGACGAAGTGAGCGGTTCTTT

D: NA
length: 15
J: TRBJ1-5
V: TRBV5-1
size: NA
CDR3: CASSSGRTSNQPQHF
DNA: TGCGCCAGCAGCTCGGGGAGGACTAGCAATCAGCCCCAGCATTTT

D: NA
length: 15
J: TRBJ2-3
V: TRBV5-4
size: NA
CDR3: CASSSEVDVEDTQYF
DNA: TGTGCCAGCAGTTCGGAAGTCGACGTAGAAGATACGCAGTATTTT

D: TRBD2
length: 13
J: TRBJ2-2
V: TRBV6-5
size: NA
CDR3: CTSFGGNSGVLFF
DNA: TGTACCAGCTTTGGGGGTAACAGCGGGGTGCTGTTTTTT

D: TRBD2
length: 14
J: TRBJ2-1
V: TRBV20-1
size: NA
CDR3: CSARGLAGVNVQFF
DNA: TGCAGTGCTAGAGGACTAGCGGGAGTCAATGTGCAGTTCTTC

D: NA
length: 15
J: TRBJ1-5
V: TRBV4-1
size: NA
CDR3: CASSQGVDSNQAQHF
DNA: TGCGCCAGCAGCCAGGGGGTCGATAGCAATCAAGCCCAGCATTTT

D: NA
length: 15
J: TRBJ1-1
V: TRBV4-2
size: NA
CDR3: CASSEAGTENTEASF
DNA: TGTGCCAGCAGCGAAGCCGGTACAGAGAACACTGAAGCTTCCTTT

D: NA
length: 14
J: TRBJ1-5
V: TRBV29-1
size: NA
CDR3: CSVTEGRTGQSQHF
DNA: TGCAGCGTCACCGAAGGACGAACCGGTCAGTCCCAGCATTTT

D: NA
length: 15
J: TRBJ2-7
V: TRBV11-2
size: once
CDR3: CASSSLTGARLEQYF
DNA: TGTGCCAGCAGCTCGTTAACGGGAGCGAGACTCGAGCAGTACTTC

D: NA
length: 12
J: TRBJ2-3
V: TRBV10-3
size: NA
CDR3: CACGNEIDTLYF
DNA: TGTGCTTGTGGTAATGAGATTGATACGCTGTATTTT

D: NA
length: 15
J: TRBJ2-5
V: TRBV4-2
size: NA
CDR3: CASSQDLGLVETQYF
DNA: TGTGCCAGCAGCCAAGATCTGGGATTGGTGGAGACCCAGTACTTC

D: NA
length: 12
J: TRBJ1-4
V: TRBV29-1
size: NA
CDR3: CSGQSDLGKPFF
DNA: TGCAGCGGTCAGTCCGATCTTGGAAAACCTTTTTTT

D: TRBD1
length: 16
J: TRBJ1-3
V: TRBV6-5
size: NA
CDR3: CASSFGQGRVRNTIHF
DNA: TGTGCCAGCAGCTTCGGACAGGGGAGAGTGAGAAACACCATACATTTT

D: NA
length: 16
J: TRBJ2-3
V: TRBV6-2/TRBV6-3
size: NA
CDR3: CARSYGLVGITDTQYF
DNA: TGTGCCAGGAGTTACGGTCTAGTGGGAATCACAGATACGCAGTATTTT

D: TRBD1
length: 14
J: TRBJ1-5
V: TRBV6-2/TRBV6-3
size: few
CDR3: CDISSHRGGQPQHF
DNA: TGTGACATCAGTTCCCACAGGGGGGGTCAGCCCCAGCATTTT

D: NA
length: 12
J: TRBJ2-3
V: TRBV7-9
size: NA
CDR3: CASSVFTDMQYF
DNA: TGTGCCAGCAGTGTGTTCACAGATATGCAGTATTTT